This T cell receptor beta chain is from a study of T cells in Graves' hyperthyroidism and ophthalmopathy. Researchers took RNA transcripts and amplified the TCR beta CDR3 regions from them. The TCR CDR3 first-round RT-PCR relied on the HTBI primer set. TCRdb reprocessed the multiplex PCR reads via MiXCR and lists one record per CDR3 protein. Counted here are around 720,000 distinct CDR3 sequences, 35% occurring once; the ten biggest clones make up around 29%. This clonotype showed up many times. The CDR3 spans 15 residues. Unmatched junction bases numbered 7, after V lost 3 bases and J lost 4 bases. The germline gives CDR1 ENHRY, CDR2 SYGVKD. Graves' hyperthyroidism is called stable when ophthalmopathy does not progress within 18 months.

The sequenced sample was blood. The rearrangement uses TRBV10-3 and TRBJ2-7; 9 nucleotides agree with TRBD1. This receptor was obtained from a woman aged 40 to 50 with Graves' hyperthyroidism. CDR3 in DNA: TGTGCCATCAGTGACCGCGACAGGGGGTCTTACGAGCAGTACTTC. As protein: CAISDRDRGSYEQYF.